The 24 T cell receptor beta chains below all came from one sample that was sequenced in a study of spatial heterogeneity in lung cancer. Overall study results and limits: In tumors, expanded intratumoral alpha and beta TCR counts tracked mutation counts.

TCRdb redid the calling of the 5' RACE reads with MiXCR, one entry per CDR3 protein. Among about 6,800 distinct CDR3 sequences, about an eighth were seen once, and the ten largest hold 8% to 10%. Time point of the sample: sample taken at primary tumor resection. These receptors lack a known antigen. The sample here was lung tumor tissue, taken at surgery. The receptors here all came from a male donor with early-stage non-small cell lung cancer.

In this sample, this clonotype is medium-sized. The chain employs TRBV12-3 or TRBV12-4 and TRBJ1-2, with D tentatively TRBD1 (5 bases). CDR3 size: 16 residues. V was cut by 6 bases and J by 3 bases, with 20 bases left in between. The CDR3 DNA sequence: TGTGCCAGCAGAAGATCCCGAGGGGAAGGGGACTATGGCTACACCTTC. It is translated as CASRRSRGEGDYGYTF.

This clonotype was recorded a few times. The rearrangement links TRBV6-2 or TRBV6-3 to TRBJ2-7, with D maybe TRBD1 (6 bases). This CDR3 has 12 residues. Germline CDR1 and CDR2: MNHEY and SVGEGT. V dropped 5 bases and J dropped 5 bases, with 10 bases sitting between them. DNA of the CDR3: TGTGCCAGCAGTGGTGGGACAAACGAGCAGTACTTC. Protein sequence: CASSGGTNEQYF.

This clonotype showed up many times. V usage is TRBV10-3 and J usage is TRBJ1-1, with a weak D call TRBD1 (5 bases). V was shortened by 8 bases and J by 2 bases, with 12 bases between the two germline ends. CDR3 length equals 13 residues. Germline loops: CDR1 ENHRY, CDR2 SYGVKD. The DNA for the CDR3 is TGTGCCATCGGGGACGGGTATAACACTGAAGCTTTCTTT. This sequence encodes CAIGDGYNTEAFF.

This clonotype was seen repeatedly, ten times or more. The chain recombines TRBV6-2 or TRBV6-3 with TRBJ2-7; 8 bases align to TRBD2. The CDR3 extends over 17 amino acids. CDR1 and CDR2 from the germline V gene are MNHEY and SVGEGT. V lost 5 bases to trimming and J lost 0 bases; unmatched junction nucleotides: 12. CDR3 coding DNA: TGTGCCAGCAGTACCCTTTGGCTAGCGGGTACCTCCTACGAGCAGTACTTC. Residues: CASSTLWLAGTSYEQYF.

V usage is TRBV12-3 or TRBV12-4 and J usage is TRBJ2-7, with TRBD2 identical over 13 bases. This CDR3 has 14 amino acids. Unmatched junction bases numbered 2, after V lost 3 bases and J lost 6 bases. Here the CDR3 reads CASSFWTSGSEQYF. The DNA for the CDR3 is TGTGCCAGCAGTTTTTGGACTAGCGGGAGCGAGCAGTACTTC.

Relative to its sample, this clonotype is medium-sized. This chain uses TRBV5-1 with TRBJ2-3; the match to TRBD2 covers 9 bases. Germline V gene data show CDR1 as SGHRS and CDR2 as YFSETQ. CDR3 size: 14 residues. V lost 0 bases to trimming and J lost 5 bases; unmatched junction nucleotides: 1. The CDR3 DNA follows: TGCGCCAGCAGCTTGGTAGCGGGAGAAGATACGCAGTATTTT. Translating it yields CASSLVAGEDTQYF.

At least ten counts were recorded for this clonotype. The J gene is TRBJ1-5, the V gene TRBV7-9, with a weak D call TRBD1 (6 bases). V lost 5 bases and J lost 7, with 9 bases in between. The germline CDR1 and CDR2 sequences are SEHNR and FQNEAQ (reference sequence). The CDR3 consists of 12 residues. The CDR3, as DNA: TGTGCCAGCAGCCCACAGGGACAGCCCCAGCATTTT. It translates to CASSPQGQPQHF.

This clonotype is deemed medium-sized. The chain carries TRBV6-5 and TRBJ1-4; unclear D gene. Germline CDR1 reads MNHEY; CDR2 reads SVGAGI. Deletions cut 0 bases from V and 0 bases from J, with 8 bases between. The CDR3 extends over 16 amino acids. CDR3 amino acids: CASSYSITATNEKLFF. CDR3 DNA sequence: TGTGCCAGCAGTTACTCGATAACCGCAACTAATGAAAAACTGTTTTTT.

There are many counts of this clonotype. V usage is TRBV4-1 and J usage is TRBJ1-2, with D perhaps TRBD1 (6 bases). The CDR3 contains 16 residues. V lost 0 bases and J lost 2, with 13 bases in between. From germline, CDR1 is MGHRA and CDR2 YSYEKL. The CDR3 here is CASSQDWGAQNYGYTF. CDR3 nucleotide sequence: TGCGCCAGCAGCCAAGATTGGGGGGCGCAGAACTATGGCTACACCTTC.

This clonotype was seen a handful of times. The genes are TRBV2 and TRBJ1-2; 7 positions match TRBD1. The trim removed 5 bases at V and 0 bases at J, leaving 6 bases unmatched. Germline CDR1 reads SNHLY; CDR2 reads FYNNEI. This CDR3 has 15 residues. The CDR3 DNA sequence: TGTGCCAGCAGTTCTACAGGGGAACCTAACTATGGCTACACCTTC. Protein product: CASSSTGEPNYGYTF.

In its sample, this clonotype was seen many times. The chain joins TRBV18 to TRBJ1-5, with D possibly being TRBD1 (6 bases). This CDR3 is built from 16 residues. The germline V and J ends were trimmed by 2 bases and 0 bases, with 11 bases remaining between them. From germline, CDR1 is KGHSH and CDR2 LQKENI. The CDR3 coding sequence is TGTGCCAGCTCACCAGGTGGACAGTATAGCAATCAGCCCCAGCATTTT. It encodes CASSPGGQYSNQPQHF. Combining the CDR3 with reference TRBV18 and TRBJ1-5 gives the whole variable domain NAGVMQNPRHLVRRRGQEARLRCSPMKGHSHVYWYRQLPEEGLKFMVYLQKENIIDESGMPKERFSAEFPKEGPSILRIQQVVRGDSAAYFCASSPGGQYSNQPQHFGDGTRLSIL.

This clonotype occurred many times. The genes are TRBV7-2 and TRBJ1-2; 9 nucleotides line up with TRBD1. V trimming: 5 bases; J trimming: 3 bases; junction bases outside the gene matches: 4. Germline assignment: CDR1 SGHTA and CDR2 FQGNSA. This CDR3 is built from 14 residues. CDR3 coding DNA: TGTGCCAGCAGCGTACAGGGGGCGGACTATGGCTACACCTTC. Translating it yields CASSVQGADYGYTF.

This clonotype has at least ten counts. The rearrangement links TRBV18 to TRBJ2-1; TRBD2 aligns across 11 bases. Germline V gives CDR1 KGHSH, CDR2 LQKENI. The V and J ends lost 6 bases and 5 bases, in that order; junction bases with no gene match: 15. This CDR3 is built from 18 residues. CDR3 DNA sequence: TGTGCCAGCTCTCCTGCCCCCCTACTAGCGGGAGTTGACAATGAGCAGTTCTTC. Translated: CASSPAPLLAGVDNEQFF. The full variable domain, rest sourced from reference TRBV18 and TRBJ2-1, is NAGVMQNPRHLVRRRGQEARLRCSPMKGHSHVYWYRQLPEEGLKFMVYLQKENIIDESGMPKERFSAEFPKEGPSILRIQQVVRGDSAAYFCASSPAPLLAGVDNEQFFGPGTRLTVL.

This clonotype was detected many times. V gene TRBV12-3 or TRBV12-4 combines with J gene TRBJ1-3; maybe TRBD1 (6 bases). Trimming removed 5 bases at V and 0 bases at J, with 29 bases between. CDR3 length: 21 amino acids. CDR3 nucleotides: TGTGCCAGCAGTCTTGTCCATTATATTACCGGGACACCACTCTCTGGAAACACCATATATTTT. Translation: CASSLVHYITGTPLSGNTIYF.

This clonotype was recorded many times. The V call is TRBV27, the J call TRBJ2-2; D perhaps matches TRBD1 (6 bases). CDR3 size: 15 residues. Germline loops: CDR1 MNHEY, CDR2 SMNVEV (reference sequence). Trimming left V 6 bases short and J 0 bases short, with 11 bases between. Written as DNA, the CDR3 is TGTGCCAGCAGCCACAGGGTTGCGAACACCGGGGAGCTGTTTTTT. It is translated as CASSHRVANTGELFF.

Ten or more counts support this clonotype. The gene calls are TRBV27 and TRBJ1-4; D not resolved. CDR3 length: 13 residues. CDR1 and CDR2 (germline): MNHEY, SMNVEV (reference sequence). The germline V and J ends were trimmed by 7 bases and 8 bases, with 14 bases remaining between them. In nucleotides, the CDR3 is TGTGCCAGCAAGTTGACGGGAACGGAAAAACTGTTTTTT. Its protein is CASKLTGTEKLFF.

This clonotype occurred once. The genes are TRBV12-3 or TRBV12-4 and TRBJ1-2; no firm D call. V lost 1 base and J 4 bases, leaving 7 bases between the germline ends. The CDR3 has 13 residues. The CDR3 sequence: CASSLGRGYGYTF. For the CDR3, the DNA is TGTGCCAGCAGTTTAGGTAGAGGCTATGGCTACACCTTC.

V and J are TRBV6-5 and TRBJ1-6, with unresolved D. The CDR3 is 12 amino acids. The germline V and J ends were trimmed by 6 bases and 6 bases, with 6 bases remaining between them. The germline CDR1 and CDR2 sequences are MNHEY and SVGAGI. The CDR3 region has the DNA TGTGCCAGCAGGAGGAGTAATTCACCCCTCCACTTT. Its protein product is CASRRSNSPLHF.

By share of the sample, this clonotype is medium-sized (0.01 to 0.1%). The chain combines TRBV7-2 with TRBJ2-1; no definite D call. The ends were cut back, 1 base at V and 7 bases at J, with 5 bases in the middle. Germline CDR1 and CDR2: SGHTA and FQGNSA. CDR3 length equals 12 residues. CDR3 DNA sequence: TGTGCCAGCAGCTTAGAGCGTAATGAGCAGTTCTTC. Its protein product is CASSLERNEQFF.

This clonotype was recorded many times. V gene TRBV18 combines with J gene TRBJ2-3; 11 bases are a match to TRBD1. The CDR3 loop spans 17 amino acids. Trimming removed 2 bases from V and 4 bases from J; junction bases left unmatched: 8. From germline, CDR1 is KGHSH and CDR2 LQKENI. The CDR3 coding sequence is TGTGCCAGCTCACCAATTGCTTCGGGACAGGGGGCAGATACGCAGTATTTT. It specifies CASSPIASGQGADTQYF.

This clonotype was counted many times. The chain carries TRBV20-1 and TRBJ2-7; the match to TRBD1 covers 8 bases. CDR3 length: 12 amino acids. J lost 7 bases, V lost 1 base, and 3 bases had no gene match. Germline V gives CDR1 DFQATT, CDR2 SNEGSKA (reference sequence). CDR3 sequence: CSARGQGSEQYF. The CDR3 region has the DNA TGCAGTGCTAGAGGACAGGGGAGTGAGCAGTACTTC.

This clonotype is medium-sized (0.01 to 0.1%) in the sample. The genes are TRBV6-5 and TRBJ1-1; no firm D call. The germline CDR1 and CDR2 sequences are MNHEY and SVGAGI. The V end lost 2 bases, the J end lost 3 bases, and 10 bases lay between the germline ends. The CDR3 runs to 14 residues. The CDR3 nucleotides are TGTGCCAGCAGTTACGGCTCGCGGTACACTGAAGCTTTCTTT. Translating gives CASSYGSRYTEAFF.

The chain employs TRBV20-1 and TRBJ2-3; 13 nucleotides line up with TRBD2. CDR1 is DFQATT and CDR2 is SNEGSKA in the germline V gene (reference sequence). The CDR3 is made up of 17 amino acids. V was pared by 5 bases and J by 2 bases, with 10 bases of the junction left unmatched. CDR3 bases: TGCAGTGCTCCCCCCGGGACTAGCGGGACATCCACAGATACGCAGTATTTT. Amino acids: CSAPPGTSGTSTDTQYF.

This chain connects TRBV20-1 to TRBJ2-5, with D tentatively TRBD2 (7 bases). This CDR3 comprises 14 residues. Per the germline V gene, CDR1 is DFQATT and CDR2 is SNEGSKA (reference sequence). The V and J ends lost 6 bases and 4 bases respectively, with 18 bases between them. The CDR3 spells CSARRGGTGETQYF. CDR3 bases: TGCAGTGCGAGGAGGGGGGGGACGGGAGAGACCCAGTACTTC.